This is a list of T cell receptor beta chains from one sample in a study of T cells after yellow fever vaccination. TCRdb re-called the 5' RACE reads with MiXCR, one entry per CDR3 protein. The sample lists some 250,000 distinct CDR3 sequences, 6.9% occurring once. The sequences come from CD4+ T cells sorted from PBMCs, collected 15 days after the yellow fever booster vaccination. Receptors originate from a man aged 25 to 40 who received the YFV17D yellow fever vaccine. Each CDR3 is given with its conserved first and last residue. D genes are given only for firm matches. Size tells how often a clone was seen (once, few, many) or the class of an expanded clone, and some rows leave it out.

V,J,D,size,DNA,CDR3
TRBV5-1,TRBJ2-7,TRBD2,NA,TGCGCCAGCAGCCCAGGACTAGCGGGAGGATCGAATCAGTACTTC,CASSPGLAGGSNQYF
TRBV10-1,TRBJ1-1,NA,few,TGCGCCAGCAGTGACGGATATCGGACTGAAGCTTTCTTT,CASSDGYRTEAFF
TRBV24-1,TRBJ2-3,TRBD2,few,TGTGCCACCAGTGATCTAGCGGGAGGAGATACGCAGTATTTT,CATSDLAGGDTQYF
TRBV20-1,TRBJ1-2,NA,many,TGCAGTGCTAGGACAGCAAACTATGGCTACACCTTC,CSARTANYGYTF
TRBV12-3/TRBV12-4,TRBJ2-7,NA,many,TGTGCCAGCAGTGACCAGGTCTACGAGCAGTACTTC,CASSDQVYEQYF
TRBV20-1,TRBJ1-1,NA,NA,TGCAGTGCTACCCAAACACCCGACGCTGAAGCTTTCTTT,CSATQTPDAEAFF
TRBV12-3/TRBV12-4,TRBJ2-7,TRBD1,NA,TGTGCCAGCAGTTTTGCGGGACAGGGTCCTTACGAGCAGTACTTC,CASSFAGQGPYEQYF
TRBV5-4,TRBJ2-1,NA,NA,TGTGCCAGCAGCACATTGGGGGATCGGGGGCCAGTCTTC,CASSTLGDRGPVF
TRBV5-1,TRBJ2-1,TRBD1,many,TGCGCCAGCAGCTGGGGGACAGAGACCTACAATGAGCAGTTCTTC,CASSWGTETYNEQFF
TRBV20-1,TRBJ2-1,NA,few,TGCAGTGCTAGGTGGTCAGGTACAATGATGCAGTTCTTC,CSARWSGTMMQFF
TRBV28,TRBJ1-1,NA,few,TGTGCCACTACCTGGGGGTATCCTGAAGCTTTCTTT,CATTWGYPEAFF
TRBV30,TRBJ1-4,NA,NA,TGTGCCTGGAGTCCGGGGGAGGAAAAACTGTTTTTT,CAWSPGEEKLFF
TRBV7-2,TRBJ2-2,TRBD2,NA,TGTGCCAGCAGCTTAATTAGCGGGAGGGCCAAAGGGGAGCTGTTTTTT,CASSLISGRAKGELFF
TRBV7-2,TRBJ2-7,NA,few,TGTGCCAGCAGCTTAGCCGGGTCGGGCGAGCAGTACTTC,CASSLAGSGEQYF
TRBV7-2,TRBJ2-1,NA,NA,TGTGCCAGCAGCTCCCTACTAAGCTCCTACAATGAGCAGTTCTTC,CASSSLLSSYNEQFF
TRBV18,TRBJ2-3,TRBD1,NA,TGTGCCAGCTCACAGTACCCGGGACAGGTCATCACAGATACGCAGTATTTT,CASSQYPGQVITDTQYF
TRBV29-1,TRBJ2-1,TRBD2,few,TGCAGCGGCGGGGGGGCAAATGAGCAGTTCTTC,CSGGGANEQFF
TRBV29-1,TRBJ2-2,NA,many,TGCAGCCAGCAGGACTCCTGCCCAGGGGAGCTGTTTTTT,CSQQDSCPGELFF
TRBV5-4,TRBJ2-2,NA,many,TGTGCCAGCAGCGGGGCGGGAGGGGAGCTGTTTTTT,CASSGAGGELFF
TRBV30,TRBJ2-1,NA,NA,TGTGCCTGGAGCCTCCGACTCCCCGGGAATGAGCAGTTCTTC,CAWSLRLPGNEQFF
TRBV12-3/TRBV12-4,TRBJ1-5,TRBD1,NA,TGTGCCAGCAGTTCAAGACAGGGAATGGCACAGCCCCAGCATTTT,CASSSRQGMAQPQHF
TRBV6-1,TRBJ2-2,TRBD2,NA,TGTGCCAGCAGGCAAGCGGGAGCCGGAACCGGGGAGCTGTTTTTT,CASRQAGAGTGELFF
TRBV12-3/TRBV12-4,TRBJ2-1,TRBD2,many,TGTGCCAGCAGTCTACTAGCGCGGGAGCAGTTCTTC,CASSLLAREQFF
TRBV5-4,TRBJ2-1,NA,NA,TGTGCCAGCAGCCCCTACTTCAATGAGCAGTTCTTC,CASSPYFNEQFF
TRBV5-1,TRBJ2-1,NA,many,TGCGCCAGCAGCCTAGAGAATTTGCTTGGTGAGCAGTTCTTC,CASSLENLLGEQFF
TRBV10-3,TRBJ2-2,TRBD2,many,TGTGCCATCAGCCCTCGACTAGCGGGTGACACCGGGGAGCTGTTTTTT,CAISPRLAGDTGELFF
TRBV6-2/TRBV6-3,TRBJ2-7,NA,many,TGTGCCAGCAGTTACTCTCACGGAGACTACGAGCAGTACTTC,CASSYSHGDYEQYF
TRBV20-1,TRBJ2-1,TRBD2,few,TGCAGTGCTAGCCTAGGAGGGAGGGCCAATGAGCAGTTCTTC,CSASLGGRANEQFF
TRBV20-1,TRBJ2-7,NA,NA,TGCAGTGGCCTACGACAGTACGAGCAGTACTTC,CSGLRQYEQYF
TRBV7-9,TRBJ1-5,NA,many,TGTGCCAGCAGCTTAGGTCGTCAGCCCCAGCATTTT,CASSLGRQPQHF
TRBV12-3/TRBV12-4,TRBJ2-7,TRBD2,few,TGTGCCAGCAGTTTCAGGACTAGCGGCCGAAGCTACGAGCAGTACTTC,CASSFRTSGRSYEQYF
TRBV27,TRBJ2-7,TRBD2,many,TGTGCCAGCAGTTTATGGGCTAGCGGCCCCTACGAGCAGTACTTC,CASSLWASGPYEQYF
TRBV5-4,TRBJ2-7,NA,NA,TGTGCCAGCAGCTTAGACAGGTTGGCGTCCAACGAGCAGTACTTC,CASSLDRLASNEQYF
TRBV29-1,TRBJ2-7,NA,few,TGCAGCGTGACCCGACCCTCCCACGGCTACGAGCAGTACTTC,CSVTRPSHGYEQYF
TRBV3-1,TRBJ1-6,NA,many,TGTGCCAGCAGACACGGGACGGATAATTCACCCCTCCACTTT,CASRHGTDNSPLHF
TRBV29-1,TRBJ2-3,NA,NA,TGCAGCGTTGACGCGGGACACACAGATACGCAGTATTTT,CSVDAGHTDTQYF
TRBV20-1,TRBJ2-2,TRBD2,NA,TGCAGTGCTAGAGTTAGCGGGAGGGCAAGCACCGGGGAGCTGTTTTTT,CSARVSGRASTGELFF
TRBV9,TRBJ2-5,NA,NA,TGTGCCAGCAGCGTCGGACACCCGCCGATCCTCCAAGAGACCCAGTACTTC,CASSVGHPPILQETQYF
TRBV27,TRBJ2-2,NA,many,TGTGCCAGCAGTTCTCAAACCAACACCGGGGAGCTGTTTTTT,CASSSQTNTGELFF
TRBV11-2,TRBJ2-3,NA,NA,TGTGCCAGCAGCCGTATCGCCATCACAGATACGCAGTATTTT,CASSRIAITDTQYF
TRBV10-3,TRBJ2-2,NA,few,TGTGCCATCAGTGAGTCAAACACCGGGGAGCTGTTTTTT,CAISESNTGELFF
TRBV2,TRBJ2-3,NA,NA,TGTGCCAGCAGTGAAAGTGCCTATACGCAGTATTTT,CASSESAYTQYF
TRBV20-1,TRBJ2-3,TRBD2,many,TGCAGTGCTAGTAGATCTAGCGGGTTTTTCACAGATACGCAGTATTTT,CSASRSSGFFTDTQYF
TRBV7-2,TRBJ2-5,TRBD1,few,TGTGCCAGCAGCCGACAGGGGTCCCAAGAGACCCAGTACTTC,CASSRQGSQETQYF
TRBV5-1,TRBJ2-7,TRBD2,many,TGCGCCAGCAGCTCAAGCGGGAGGAGAAACGAGCAGTACTTC,CASSSSGRRNEQYF
TRBV15,TRBJ2-4,NA,few,TGTGCCACCAGCAGAGTCATTAATGGAAAACGAGCCAAAAACATTCAGTACTTC,CATSRVINGKRAKNIQYF
TRBV27,TRBJ2-1,TRBD2,NA,TGTGCCAGCAGTCGGGGGACTAGCGGGGTGTACAATGAGCAGTTCTTC,CASSRGTSGVYNEQFF
TRBV6-5,TRBJ2-1,NA,few,TGTGCCAGCAGTTACTCAGGGTGGGGGGGCGCTGATAGTGAGCAGTTCTTC,CASSYSGWGGADSEQFF
TRBV7-2,TRBJ1-2,NA,few,TGTGCCAGCAGCTTCGCTTATGGCTACACCTTC,CASSFAYGYTF
TRBV20-1,TRBJ1-1,NA,many,TGCAGTGCCTCACGGGCTCTAAACACTGAAGCTTTCTTT,CSASRALNTEAFF
TRBV29-1,TRBJ2-7,NA,many,TGCAGCGTCGAGGCCGGAAGCTCCTACGAGCAGTACTTC,CSVEAGSSYEQYF
TRBV7-9,TRBJ2-7,NA,few,TGTGCCAGCAGCTTAGAGGCCCTCGCCTACGAGCAGTACTTC,CASSLEALAYEQYF
TRBV12-2,TRBJ2-7,NA,NA,TGTGCAAGTCGCCAGACAGGGAAGAGCTCCTACGAGCAGTACTTC,CASRQTGKSSYEQYF
TRBV7-2,TRBJ2-3,TRBD1,many,TGTGCCAGCAGACAGGGGGCTTTCACAGATACGCAGTATTTT,CASRQGAFTDTQYF